This T cell receptor beta chain was captured in a study of cytomegalovirus exposure and HLA in healthy donors. Trimming at V came to 8 bases and at J to 6 bases, leaving 4 bases not matched to a gene. Per the germline V gene, CDR1 is SEHNR and CDR2 is FQNEAQ (reference sequence). This CDR3 has 13 amino acids. The PCR employed 60 Vbeta primers together with 13 Jbeta primers. This table comes from immunoSEQ multiplex PCR, and its TCRdb copy is limited to in-frame clones, with some not included. Of approximately 180,000 clones in the sample, approximately 70% were seen once. This rearrangement joins TRBV7-9 to TRBJ2-3; 11 bases fit TRBD2. The TCR was taken from a woman in her twenties or thirties in good health and CMV-seronegative. Sequences were obtained from PBMCs. This chain's CDR3 is CASRTSGSDTQYF. CDR3 in DNA: TGTGCCAGCCGGACTAGCGGGTCGGATACGCAGTATTTT.